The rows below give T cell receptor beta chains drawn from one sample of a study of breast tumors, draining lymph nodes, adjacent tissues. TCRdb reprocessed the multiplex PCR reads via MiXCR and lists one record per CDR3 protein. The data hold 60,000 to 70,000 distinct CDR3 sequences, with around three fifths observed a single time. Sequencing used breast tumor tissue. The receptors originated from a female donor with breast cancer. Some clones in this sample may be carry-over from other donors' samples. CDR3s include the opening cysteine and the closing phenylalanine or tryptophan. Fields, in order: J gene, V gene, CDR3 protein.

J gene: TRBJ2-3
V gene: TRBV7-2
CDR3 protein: CASSSSGGIDTQYF

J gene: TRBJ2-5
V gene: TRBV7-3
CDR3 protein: CASSLWDSKQETQYF

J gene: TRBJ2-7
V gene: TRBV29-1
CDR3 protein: CSVESGSEYEQYF

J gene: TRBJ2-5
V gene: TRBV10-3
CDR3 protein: CAIRLRGQGSWLHLRF

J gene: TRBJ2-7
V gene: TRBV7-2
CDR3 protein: CASSSMGGRGYEQYF

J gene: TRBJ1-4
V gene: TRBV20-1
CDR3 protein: CSARGDTGGTEKLFF

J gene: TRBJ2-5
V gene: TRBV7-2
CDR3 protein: CASSLYRETQYF

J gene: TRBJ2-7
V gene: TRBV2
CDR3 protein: CASSEGQEGDEQYF

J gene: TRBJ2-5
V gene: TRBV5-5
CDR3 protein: CASSLEFLGQGAGGKETQYF

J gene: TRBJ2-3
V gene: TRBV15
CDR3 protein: CATSRERGSTDTQYF

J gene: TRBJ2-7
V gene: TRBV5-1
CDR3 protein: CASSSSGIVYEQYF

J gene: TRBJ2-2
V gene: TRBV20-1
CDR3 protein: CSARLWDGSNTGELFF

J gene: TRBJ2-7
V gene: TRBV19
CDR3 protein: CASSIGASGDSYEQYF

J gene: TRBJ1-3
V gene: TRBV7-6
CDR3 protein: CASSLGYSTSGNTIYF

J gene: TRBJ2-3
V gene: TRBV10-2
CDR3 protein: CASSAQGVLDTQYF

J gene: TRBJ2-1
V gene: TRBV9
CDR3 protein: CASSGRGGTSINEQFF

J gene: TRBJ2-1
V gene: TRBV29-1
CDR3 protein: CSVEEYLAGTYNEQFF

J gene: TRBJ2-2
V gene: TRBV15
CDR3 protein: CATSGNRGTGELFF

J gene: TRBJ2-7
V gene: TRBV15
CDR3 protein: CATSRDGNSEVSYEQYF

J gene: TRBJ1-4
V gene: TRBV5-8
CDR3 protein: CASSLDRGQEICEKLFF

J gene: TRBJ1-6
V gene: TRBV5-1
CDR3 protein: CASSLEFSNSPLHF

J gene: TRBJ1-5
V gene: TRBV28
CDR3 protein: CATGRGPNQPQHF

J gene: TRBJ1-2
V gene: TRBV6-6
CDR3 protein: CASSYQGQGKSYTF

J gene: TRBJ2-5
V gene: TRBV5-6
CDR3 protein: CASSRRLHTEETQYF

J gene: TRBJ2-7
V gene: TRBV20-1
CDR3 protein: CSARDSAGTYYEQYF

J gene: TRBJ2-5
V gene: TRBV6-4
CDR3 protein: CASSDPGYQETQYF

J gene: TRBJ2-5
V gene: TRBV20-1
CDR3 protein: CSAQLEETQYF

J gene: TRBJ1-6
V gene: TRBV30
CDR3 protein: CAWKVGPADNSPLHF

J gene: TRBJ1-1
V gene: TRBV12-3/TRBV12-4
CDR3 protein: CASSRDNQLAPEAFF

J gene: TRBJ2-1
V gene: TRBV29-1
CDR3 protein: CSVVYYLGKYNEQFF

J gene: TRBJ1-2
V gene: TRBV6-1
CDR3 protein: CASSEGGLRSNYGYTF

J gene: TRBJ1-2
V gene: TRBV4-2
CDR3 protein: CASSQDRTSGGRYYGYTF